The 4 T cell receptor beta chains below all came from one sample that was sequenced in a study of OX40 agonist ivuxolimab in advanced cancers. Profiling relied on immunoSEQ multiplex PCR, and the TCRdb table lists in-frame clones only, not all of them. The sample has 75,000 to 95,000 clones; roughly 85% are singletons. The source was CD4+ or CD8+ T cells sorted from blood, collected in a trial of the OX40 agonist ivuxolimab. Source of these receptors: an adult with an advanced solid tumor such as melanoma, head and neck, liver or kidney cancer.

This clone was seen just once. The chain carries TRBV9 and TRBJ2-5, with TRBD2 as a possible D gene (6 bases). The CDR3 has 15 residues. Deletions cut 6 bases from V and 4 bases from J, with 19 bases between. Germline V gene sequence: CDR1 SGDLS, CDR2 YYNGEE. In DNA, the CDR3 is TGTGCCAGCACCCCAGGTGGGAGGACGGCAGAGACCCAGTACTTC. This gives the protein CASTPGGRTAETQYF.

This sequence joins TRBV18 and TRBJ1-1; no firm D call. The V end was cut by 4 bases, the J end by 1 base, with 13 bases between. The CDR3 extends over 15 amino acids. Germline assignment: CDR1 KGHSH and CDR2 LQKENI. The CDR3 DNA reads as TGTGCCAGCTCACGTTCGCAGGAATCGAACACTGAAGCTTTCTTT. Its protein is CASSRSQESNTEAFF.

The V and J genes are TRBV25-1 and TRBJ1-5; possible D gene TRBD1, 5 bases. V shed 6 bases and J shed 5 bases, with 20 bases lying between them. Germline V lookup: CDR1 MGHDK, CDR2 SYGVNS. The length of the CDR3 is 16 residues. CDR3 residues: CASSPHGQGDHQPQHF. CDR3 coding DNA: TGTGCCAGCAGCCCGCACGGGCAGGGAGATCATCAGCCCCAGCATTTT.

V gene TRBV9 combines with J gene TRBJ2-3; D is tentatively TRBD1 or TRBD2 (5 bases each). CDR3 size: 15 residues. CDR1 and CDR2 (germline): SGDLS, YYNGEE. Trimming removed 4 bases from V and 6 bases from J, with 18 bases in between. CDR3 nucleotides: TGTGCCAGCAGCATTGGGACGTATAAGGTTGATACGCAGTATTTT. Protein sequence: CASSIGTYKVDTQYF.